This T cell receptor beta chain was observed in a study of cytomegalovirus exposure and HLA in healthy donors. Study summary: About 85 million unique TCR sequences came from HLA-typed donors in an early release.

PCR primers comprised 60 Vbeta and 13 Jbeta primers. Only in-frame clones appear in the TCRdb table, and some are missing; sequencing was by immunoSEQ multiplex PCR. This sample has some 140,000 clones, with about four fifths found just once. This receptor was taken from a man aged 25-45 years in good health. Material: PBMCs.

CDR3 amino acids: CASTYTSPLHF. The CDR3 nucleotides read TGTGCCAGCACCTATACGAGTCCCCTCCACTTT. The chain carries TRBV2 and TRBJ1-6; unclear D gene. Trimming pared 7 bases from V and 13 bases from J, leaving 11 bases between. Germline CDR1 is SNHLY and CDR2 is FYNNEI. The CDR3 covers 11 residues.